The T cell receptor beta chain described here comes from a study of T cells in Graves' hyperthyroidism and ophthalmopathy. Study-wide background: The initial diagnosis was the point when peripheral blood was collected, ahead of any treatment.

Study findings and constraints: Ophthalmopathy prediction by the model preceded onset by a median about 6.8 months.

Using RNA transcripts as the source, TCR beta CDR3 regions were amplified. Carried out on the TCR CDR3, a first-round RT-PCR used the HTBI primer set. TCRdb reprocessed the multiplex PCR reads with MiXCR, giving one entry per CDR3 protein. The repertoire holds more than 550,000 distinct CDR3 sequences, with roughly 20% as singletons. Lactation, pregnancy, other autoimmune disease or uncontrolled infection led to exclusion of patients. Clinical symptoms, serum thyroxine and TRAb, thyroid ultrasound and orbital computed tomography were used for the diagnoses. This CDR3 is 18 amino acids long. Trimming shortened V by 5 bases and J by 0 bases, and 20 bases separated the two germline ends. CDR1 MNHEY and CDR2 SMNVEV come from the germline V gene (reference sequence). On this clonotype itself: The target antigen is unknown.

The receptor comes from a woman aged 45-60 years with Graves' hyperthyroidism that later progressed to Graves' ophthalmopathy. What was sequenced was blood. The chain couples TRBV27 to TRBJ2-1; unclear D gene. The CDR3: CASSLSKGGPSSYNEQFF. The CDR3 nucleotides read TGTGCCAGCAGTCTCTCCAAGGGTGGCCCAAGCTCCTACAATGAGCAGTTCTTC.